One and the same sample provided the 16 T cell receptor beta chains below, sequenced in a study of cytomegalovirus exposure and HLA in healthy donors. The assay was immunoSEQ multiplex PCR, and TCRdb's table has in-frame clones only and misses some. Here the sample spans 120,000 or so clones, roughly 90% being singletons. The sample was PBMCs. The receptors were gathered from a woman younger than 45 in good health and CMV-seropositive.

The CDR3 DNA is TGTGCCAGCAGCCCCGGGACTAGCGGGAGAGCTGAGCAGTTCTTC. Translated: CASSPGTSGRAEQFF. The J gene is TRBJ2-1, the V gene TRBV28; 14 nucleotides align to TRBD2. This CDR3 contains 15 residues. The V gene end was trimmed by 6 bases and the J gene end by 9 bases; junction bases not matched to a gene: 7. Germline V gives CDR1 MDHEN, CDR2 SYDVKM. Full variable domain (remainder filled in from reference TRBV28 and TRBJ2-1): DVKVTQSSRYLVKRTGEKVFLECVQDMDHENMFWYRQDPGLGLRLIYFSYDVKMKEKGDIPEGYSVSREKKERFSLILESASTNQTSMYLCASSPGTSGRAEQFFGPGTRLTVL.

The chain is built from TRBV9 and TRBJ1-3; 7 bases align to TRBD1. The CDR3 contains 15 residues. With 3 bases clipped from V and 3 bases from J, the junction kept 6 bases outside the gene matches. Germline V gene data show CDR1 as SGDLS and CDR2 as YYNGEE. The CDR3 sequence is CASSGGTASGNTIYF. In nucleotides, the CDR3 is TGTGCCAGCAGCGGCGGGACAGCCAGTGGAAACACCATATATTTT.

V gene TRBV11-2 combines with J gene TRBJ2-1; possible D gene TRBD2, 6 bases. V was shortened by 1 base and J by 7 bases, with 8 bases between the two germline ends. CDR1 is SGHAT, CDR2 FQNNGV, per germline. The CDR3 totals 13 residues. For the CDR3, the DNA is TGTGCCAGCAGCTTAGGGAGGGAGAATGAGCAGTTCTTC. It is translated as CASSLGRENEQFF.

The gene calls are TRBV10-3 and TRBJ2-7; D unclear. The CDR3 totals 11 residues. The V end was cut by 11 bases, the J end by 1 base, with 9 bases between. Germline-derived CDR1 and CDR2 are ENHRY and SYGVKD. CDR3 protein: CAAGRSYEQYF. The CDR3 DNA is TGTGCCGCAGGCAGATCCTACGAGCAGTACTTC.

This chain connects TRBV21-1 to TRBJ2-1; the table's D call TRBD2 went unverified against the DNA. TRBV21-1 is termed a pseudogene. The CDR3 is 19 residues long. The CDR3 reads CASSQEGYSGPTIYNEQFF. DNA of the CDR3: TGTGCCAGCAGCCAGGAGGGCTATAGCGGGCCTACAATCTACAATGAGCAGTTCTTC.

This chain connects TRBV4-1 to TRBJ2-5, with D possibly being TRBD2 (6 bases). This CDR3 has 15 amino acids. Between the trimmed V and J ends, which lost 0 bases and 7 bases, there was a span of 15 bases. Germline lookup yields CDR1 MGHRA and CDR2 YSYEKL. This chain's CDR3 is CASSQEWGRRGTQYF. In DNA form, the CDR3 reads TGCGCCAGCAGCCAAGAGTGGGGACGGAGGGGGACCCAGTACTTC.

This chain connects TRBV5-6 to TRBJ1-1; D might be TRBD1 (6 bases). Germline values: CDR1 SGHDT, CDR2 YYEEEE. V was trimmed by 2 bases and J by 4 bases, leaving 12 bases between them. This CDR3 contains 14 residues. The chain's CDR3 is CASSFQGHSTEAFF. CDR3 DNA sequence: TGTGCCAGCAGCTTCCAGGGACATTCCACTGAAGCTTTCTTT.

This chain joins TRBV9 and TRBJ2-7, with TRBD2 matching over 8 bases. Germline-derived CDR1 and CDR2 are SGDLS and YYNGEE. The junction had 3 bases not matched to a gene; V was cut back by 4 bases and J by 3 bases. This CDR3 is 13 amino acids long. CDR3 sequence (DNA): TGTGCCAGCAGCCCAGGGACTAGCTACGAGCAGTACTTC. Protein: CASSPGTSYEQYF.

The chain recombines TRBV30 with TRBJ2-7, with D perhaps TRBD1 (7 bases). Germline CDR1 is GTSNPN and CDR2 is SVGIG (reference sequence). Trimming removed 0 bases from V and 2 bases from J, with 14 bases in between. The length of the CDR3 is 15 residues. The CDR3 is CAWSVQGRLAYEQYF. CDR3 nucleotides: TGTGCCTGGAGTGTACAGGGGAGGTTAGCCTACGAGCAGTACTTC.

This sequence joins TRBV14 and TRBJ1-5; no clear D. V lost 3 bases to trimming and J lost 8 bases, with 14 bases between them. In germline, CDR1 is SGHDN, CDR2 FVKESK. This CDR3 is 14 amino acids long. CDR3 in DNA: TGTGCCAGCAGCCAGAGGCTGGTGGGTGAGCCCCAGCATTTT. Protein product: CASSQRLVGEPQHF. The variable domain in full, completed from reference TRBV14 and TRBJ1-5, reads EAGVTQFPSHSVIEKGQTVTLRCDPISGHDNLYWYRRVMGKEIKFLLHFVKESKQDESGMPNNRFLAERTGGTYSTLKVQPAELEDSGVYFCASSQRLVGEPQHFGDGTRLSIL.

The chain links TRBV2 to TRBJ2-7, with D uncertain. The germline V gene encodes CDR1 SNHLY and CDR2 FYNNEI. Trimming removed 0 bases from V and 6 bases from J, with 6 bases in between. CDR3 length: 12 amino acids. This CDR3 is CASSEAPSEQYF. The CDR3 coding sequence is TGTGCCAGCAGTGAAGCTCCCTCCGAGCAGTACTTC.

The J gene is TRBJ2-2, the V gene TRBV9, with 9 bases matching TRBD1. V lost 4 bases, J lost 4 bases, and 8 bases stayed unmatched. This CDR3 spans 16 amino acids. The V gene's germline CDR1 is SGDLS and CDR2 YYNGEE. The CDR3 reads CASSSPTGGVTGELFF. The CDR3 DNA follows: TGTGCCAGCAGCTCCCCTACAGGGGGCGTCACCGGGGAGCTGTTTTTT.

This chain uses TRBV10-2 with TRBJ1-1; D not resolved. CDR1 WSHSY and CDR2 SAAADI come from the germline V gene. This CDR3 region has 12 residues. V dropped 3 bases and J dropped 8 bases, with 10 bases sitting between them. The CDR3 loop is CASSDWAPEAFF. CDR3 nucleotides: TGCGCCAGCAGTGATTGGGCGCCCGAAGCTTTCTTT.

This clone has a single count. The CDR3 nucleotides are TGCGCCAGCAGCCCAGCGGGGGGCCATCCGAACACTGAAGCTTTCTTT. Its protein is CASSPAGGHPNTEAFF. The chain recombines TRBV4-1 with TRBJ1-1; weak D call: TRBD1 (6 bases). The CDR3 has 16 amino acids. Trimming stripped 4 bases from V and 1 base from J, with 16 bases between. CDR1 MGHRA and CDR2 YSYEKL come from the germline V gene.

The J gene is TRBJ2-3, the V gene TRBV7-2; 9 positions match TRBD2. This CDR3 is 18 amino acids long. Per germline, CDR1 SGHTA and CDR2 FQGNSA. The V segment lost 2 bases and the J segment 1 base; nucleotides outside the gene matches: 10. CDR3 in amino acids: CASSLLAGGLVGTDTQYF. CDR3 sequence (DNA): TGTGCCAGCAGCTTATTGGCGGGGGGGCTGGTTGGCACAGATACGCAGTATTTT. Full variable domain (remainder filled in from reference TRBV7-2 and TRBJ2-3): GAGVSQSPSNKVTEKGKDVELRCDPISGHTALYWYRQSLGQGLEFLIYFQGNSAPDKSGLPSDRFSAERTGGSVSTLTIQRTQQEDSAVYLCASSLLAGGLVGTDTQYFGPGTRLTVL.

This clone was detected only a few times. The rearrangement joins TRBV28 to TRBJ2-1, with 10 bases matching TRBD2. J lost 5 bases, V lost 5 bases, and 3 bases had no gene match. Germline CDR1 and CDR2: MDHEN and SYDVKM. CDR3 length: 14 amino acids. The CDR3 region has the DNA TGTGCCAGCAGTCTAGCGGGGGTCAACAATGAGCAGTTCTTC. Its protein is CASSLAGVNNEQFF.